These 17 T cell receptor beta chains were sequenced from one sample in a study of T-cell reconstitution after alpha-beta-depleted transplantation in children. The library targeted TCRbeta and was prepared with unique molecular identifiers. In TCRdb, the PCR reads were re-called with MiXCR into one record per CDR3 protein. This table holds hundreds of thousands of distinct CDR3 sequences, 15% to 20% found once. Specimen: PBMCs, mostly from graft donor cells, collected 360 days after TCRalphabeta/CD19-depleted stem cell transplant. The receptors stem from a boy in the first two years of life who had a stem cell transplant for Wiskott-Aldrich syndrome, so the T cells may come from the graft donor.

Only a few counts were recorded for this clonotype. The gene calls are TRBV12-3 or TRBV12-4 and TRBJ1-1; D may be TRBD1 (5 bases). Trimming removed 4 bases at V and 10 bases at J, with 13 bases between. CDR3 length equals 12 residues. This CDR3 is CASSYRLHGAFF. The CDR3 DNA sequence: TGTGCCAGCAGTTACAGGCTTCATGGAGCTTTCTTT.

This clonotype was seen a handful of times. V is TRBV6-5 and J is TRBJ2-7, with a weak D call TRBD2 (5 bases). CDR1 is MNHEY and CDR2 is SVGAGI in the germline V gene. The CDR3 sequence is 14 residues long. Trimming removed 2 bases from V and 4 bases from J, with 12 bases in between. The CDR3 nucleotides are TGTGCCAGCAGTTACGGGGAGAAGCGTTACGAGCAGTACTTC. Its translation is CASSYGEKRYEQYF.

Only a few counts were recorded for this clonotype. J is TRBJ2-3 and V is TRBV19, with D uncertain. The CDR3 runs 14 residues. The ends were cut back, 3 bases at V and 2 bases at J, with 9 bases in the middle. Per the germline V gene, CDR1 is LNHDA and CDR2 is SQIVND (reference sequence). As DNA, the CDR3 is TGTGCCAGTAGTATTTGGACGGACACAGATACGCAGTATTTT. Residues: CASSIWTDTDTQYF.

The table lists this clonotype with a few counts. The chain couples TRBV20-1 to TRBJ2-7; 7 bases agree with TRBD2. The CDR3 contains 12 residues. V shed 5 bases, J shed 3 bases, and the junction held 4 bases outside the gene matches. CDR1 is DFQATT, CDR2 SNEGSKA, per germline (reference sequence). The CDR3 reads CSAARGFYEQYF. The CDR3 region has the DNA TGCAGTGCTGCGCGGGGGTTCTACGAGCAGTACTTC.

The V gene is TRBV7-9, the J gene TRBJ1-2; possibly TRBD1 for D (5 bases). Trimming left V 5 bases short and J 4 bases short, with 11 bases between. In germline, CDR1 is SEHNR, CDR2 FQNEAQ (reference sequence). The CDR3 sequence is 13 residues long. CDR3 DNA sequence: TGTGCCAGCAGCCTGACAGATTTCTATGGCTACACCTTC. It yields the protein CASSLTDFYGYTF.

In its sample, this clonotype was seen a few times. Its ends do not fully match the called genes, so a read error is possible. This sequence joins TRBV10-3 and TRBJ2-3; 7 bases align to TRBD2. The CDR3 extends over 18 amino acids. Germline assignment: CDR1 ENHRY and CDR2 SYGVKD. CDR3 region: CAIRESSGLPSGTDTQYF. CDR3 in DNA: TGTGCCATCAGGGAGTCTAGCGGACTTCCCTCCGGCACAGATACGCAGTATTTT.

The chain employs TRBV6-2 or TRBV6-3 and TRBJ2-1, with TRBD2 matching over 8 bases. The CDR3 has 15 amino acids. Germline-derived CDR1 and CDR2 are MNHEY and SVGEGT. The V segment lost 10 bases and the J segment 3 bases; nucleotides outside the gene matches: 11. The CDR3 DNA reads TGTGCCATCCATCCCGGGAGGGCCTACTACAATGAGCAGTTCTTC. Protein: CAIHPGRAYYNEQFF.

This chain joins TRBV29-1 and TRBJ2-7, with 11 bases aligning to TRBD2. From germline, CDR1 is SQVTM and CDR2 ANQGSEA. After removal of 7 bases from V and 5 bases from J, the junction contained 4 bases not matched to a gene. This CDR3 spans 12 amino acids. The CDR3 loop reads CSGRLAGNEQYF. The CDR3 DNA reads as TGCAGCGGACGACTAGCGGGGAACGAGCAGTACTTC.

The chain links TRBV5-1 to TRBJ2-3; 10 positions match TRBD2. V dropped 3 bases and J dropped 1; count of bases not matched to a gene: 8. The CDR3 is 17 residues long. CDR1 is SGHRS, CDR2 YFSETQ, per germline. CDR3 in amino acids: CASSSLAGGYGTDTQYF. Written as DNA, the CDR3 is TGCGCCAGCAGCTCCTTAGCGGGAGGTTATGGCACAGATACGCAGTATTTT.

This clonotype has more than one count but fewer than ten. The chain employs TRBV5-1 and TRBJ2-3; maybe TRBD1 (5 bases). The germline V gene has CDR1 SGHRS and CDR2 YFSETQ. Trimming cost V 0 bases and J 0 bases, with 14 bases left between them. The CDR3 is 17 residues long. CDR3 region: CASSLEAGRISTDTQYF. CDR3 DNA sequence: TGCGCCAGCAGCTTGGAGGCAGGGCGTATTAGCACAGATACGCAGTATTTT.

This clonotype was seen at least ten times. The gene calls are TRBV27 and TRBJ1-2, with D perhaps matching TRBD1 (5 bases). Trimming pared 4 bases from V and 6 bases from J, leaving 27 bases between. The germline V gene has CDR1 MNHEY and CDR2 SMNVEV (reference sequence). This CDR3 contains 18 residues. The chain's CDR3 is CASSSAPPFQGLWDGYTF. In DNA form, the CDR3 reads TGTGCCAGCAGTTCAGCCCCCCCTTTCCAGGGACTTTGGGATGGCTACACCTTC.

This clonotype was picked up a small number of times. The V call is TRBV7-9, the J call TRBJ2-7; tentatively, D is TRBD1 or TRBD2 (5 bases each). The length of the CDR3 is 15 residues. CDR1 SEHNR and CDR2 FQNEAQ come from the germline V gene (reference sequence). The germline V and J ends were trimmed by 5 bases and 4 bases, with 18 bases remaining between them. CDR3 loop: CASSPGTPRQYEQYF. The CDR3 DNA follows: TGTGCCAGCAGCCCTGGGACCCCGAGGCAGTACGAGCAGTACTTC. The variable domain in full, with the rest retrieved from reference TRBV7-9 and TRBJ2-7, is DTGVSQNPRHKITKRGQNVTFRCDPISEHNRLYWYRQTLGQGPEFLTYFQNEAQLEKSRLLSDRFSAERPKGSFSTLEIQRTEQGDSAMYLCASSPGTPRQYEQYFGPGTRLTVT.

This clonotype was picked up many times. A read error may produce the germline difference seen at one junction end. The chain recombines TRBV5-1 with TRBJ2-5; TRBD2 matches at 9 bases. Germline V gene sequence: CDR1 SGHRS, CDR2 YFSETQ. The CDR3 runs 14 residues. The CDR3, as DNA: TGTGCCAGCAGCTTAGCGGGGGCTCGAGAGACCCAGTACTTC. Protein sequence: CASSLAGARETQYF. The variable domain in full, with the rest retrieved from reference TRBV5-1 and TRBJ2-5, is KAGVTQTPRYLIKTRGQQVTLSCSPISGHRSVSWYQQTPGQGLQFLFEYFSETQRNKGNFPGRFSGRQFSNSRSEMNVSTLELGDSALYLCASSLAGARETQYFGPGTRLLVL.

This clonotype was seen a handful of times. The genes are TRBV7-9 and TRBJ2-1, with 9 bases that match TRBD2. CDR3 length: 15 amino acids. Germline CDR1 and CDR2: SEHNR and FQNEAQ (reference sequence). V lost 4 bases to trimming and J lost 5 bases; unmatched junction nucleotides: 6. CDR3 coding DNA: TGTGCCAGCAGCTGGGGTAGCGGGGGCCACAATGAGCAGTTCTTC. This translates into CASSWGSGGHNEQFF.

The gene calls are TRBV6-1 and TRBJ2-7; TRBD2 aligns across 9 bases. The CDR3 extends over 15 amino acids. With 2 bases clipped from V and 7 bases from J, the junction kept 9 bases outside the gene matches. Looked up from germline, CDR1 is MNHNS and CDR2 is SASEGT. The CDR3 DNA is TGTGCCAGCAGTGAAAGACAGCTAGCGGGATCAGAGCAGTACTTC. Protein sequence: CASSERQLAGSEQYF.

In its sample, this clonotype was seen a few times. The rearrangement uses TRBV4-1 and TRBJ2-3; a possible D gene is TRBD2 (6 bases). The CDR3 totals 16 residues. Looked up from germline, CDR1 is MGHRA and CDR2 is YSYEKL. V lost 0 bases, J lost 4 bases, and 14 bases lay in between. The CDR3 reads CASSQDLGRRSDTQYF. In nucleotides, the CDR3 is TGCGCCAGCAGCCAAGATCTTGGGAGGCGGTCAGATACGCAGTATTTT.

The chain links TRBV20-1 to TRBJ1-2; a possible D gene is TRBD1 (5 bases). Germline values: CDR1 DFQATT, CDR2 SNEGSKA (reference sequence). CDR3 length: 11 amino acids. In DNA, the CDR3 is TGCAACGTGGCAGGGCCGGCTGGCTACACCTTC. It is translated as CNVAGPAGYTF.